The rows below give T cell receptor beta chains drawn from one sample of a study of cytomegalovirus exposure and HLA in healthy donors. Some clones are missing from TCRdb's copy, which holds only in-frame ones; the method was immunoSEQ multiplex PCR. Altogether roughly 99,000 clones are present, roughly 87% being singletons, with the ten largest covering roughly 3%. The sequencing input was PBMCs. The receptor set was obtained from a man under 40 in good health and CMV-seropositive. Both conserved end residues are part of each CDR3. A D gene is named only where the DNA matches it firmly. Size is stated for part of the rows, as once, few or many counts, or as a class when the clone is expanded.

>.|TRBV5-6|.|TRBJ1-6
TGTGCCAGCAACTTGATCCGGTCACCCCTCCACTTT
CASNLIRSPLHF
>.|TRBV4-1|.|TRBJ1-3
TGCGCCAGCAGCCTCGGGACGCAGGGGGGAAACACCATATATTTT
CASSLGTQGGNTIYF
>.|TRBV30|.|TRBJ1-1
TGTGCCTGGAGTATCGCCGGTATCGACACTGAAGCTTTCTTT
CAWSIAGIDTEAFF
>.|TRBV5-1|.|TRBJ2-3
TGCGCCAGCAGCTTGGGGCAGGGGATAGCAGATACGCAGTATTTT
CASSLGQGIADTQYF
>.|TRBV4-1|.|TRBJ1-5
TGCGCCAGCAGCCAAGAGGGGCTAGGCAATCAGCCCCAGCATTTT
CASSQEGLGNQPQHF
>TRBD1|TRBV14|.|TRBJ1-1
TGTGCCAGCAGCCGCGACAGGGTAAGGACTGAAGCTTTCTTT
CASSRDRVRTEAFF
>TRBD1|TRBV5-5|.|TRBJ1-1
TGTGCCAGCAGCTTCCCGGGACAGGGGGCCTCCACTGAAGCTTTCTTT
CASSFPGQGASTEAFF
>TRBD2|TRBV5-6|.|TRBJ2-1
TGTGCCAGCAGCCCGGGACTAGCGGGGGGCACCTACAATGAGCAGTTCTTC
CASSPGLAGGTYNEQFF
>.|TRBV30|.|TRBJ1-2
TGTGCCTGGGGTTTCCTGGAGGGCTACACCTTC
CAWGFLEGYTF
>TRBD2|TRBV7-9|.|TRBJ2-7
TGTGCCAGCAGCTTGACCTCGGGGGGGAGGCACGAGCAGTACTTC
CASSLTSGGRHEQYF
>.|TRBV2|few|TRBJ1-5
TGTGCCAGCAGTGAACCTTTAAATCAGCCCCAGCATTTT
CASSEPLNQPQHF
>.|TRBV6-1|.|TRBJ1-5
TGTGCCAGCAGTGATCAGCCAGGGGTGGATCAGCCCCAGCATTTT
CASSDQPGVDQPQHF
>.|TRBV10-1|.|TRBJ2-3
TGCGCCAGCAGTGAGTGGGGGGACTCGGGGGCAGATACGCAGTATTTT
CASSEWGDSGADTQYF
>TRBD1|TRBV5-1|once|TRBJ2-7
TGCGCCAGTAACTGGGACAGGGGAGGCTACGAGCAGTACTTC
CASNWDRGGYEQYF
>TRBD2|TRBV11-3|.|TRBJ2-3
TGTGCCAGCAGACTAGCGGGGCTCACAGATACGCAGTATTTT
CASRLAGLTDTQYF
>.|TRBV4-1|.|TRBJ2-7
TGCGCCAGCAGCCAAGGCGGCTACGAGCAGTACTTC
CASSQGGYEQYF
>.|TRBV11-3|.|TRBJ1-2
TGTGCCAGCAGCTTAGATGGAGGGTATGGGCATGGCTACACCTTC
CASSLDGGYGHGYTF
>TRBD1|TRBV6-6|once|TRBJ2-7
TGTGCCAGCAGTTACGGGACAGGGGCGTACGAGCAGTACTTC
CASSYGTGAYEQYF
>.|TRBV13|.|TRBJ1-1
TGTGCCAGCAGCTTCCAGGGGTTTGGTACTGAAGCTTTCTTT
CASSFQGFGTEAFF
>.|TRBV5-1|.|TRBJ1-1
TGCGCCAGCAGCCCGGGACACACGAACACTGAAGCTTTCTTT
CASSPGHTNTEAFF
>.|TRBV5-6|.|TRBJ1-2
TGTGCCAGCAGCTTGCAGGGGACGAACTATGGCTACACCTTC
CASSLQGTNYGYTF
>.|TRBV2|once|TRBJ2-3
TGTGCCAGCAGGGAGGGGTTTTCTAGCACAGATACGCAGTATTTT
CASREGFSSTDTQYF
>.|TRBV13|few|TRBJ1-1
TGTGCCAGCAGACTCTGGACAGCCTACACTGAAGCTTTCTTT
CASRLWTAYTEAFF
>TRBD2|TRBV5-6|.|TRBJ2-5
TGTGCCAGCAGCTCCCGTACCCGGGGGGGCCGCCAAGAGACCCAGTACTTC
CASSSRTRGGRQETQYF
>.|TRBV29-1|.|TRBJ2-5
TGCGGCGTCGTCCCCTTCCAAGAGACCCAGTACTTC
CGVVPFQETQYF
>.|TRBV19|.|TRBJ1-1
TGTGCCAGTAGTTTGACGGGGATTCGGAACACTGAAGCTTTCTTT
CASSLTGIRNTEAFF
>.|TRBV7-9|once|TRBJ1-1
TGTGCCAGCACGGATCTCGGGGGGAAGGACACTGAAGCTTTCTTT
CASTDLGGKDTEAFF
>.|TRBV5-8|.|TRBJ1-6
TGTGCCAGCGCGATCAGGGATTCACCCCTCCACTTT
CASAIRDSPLHF
>.|TRBV30|once|TRBJ2-7
TGTGCCTGGAGTGGGCAGGTCTCCTACGAGCAGTACTTC
CAWSGQVSYEQYF
>.|TRBV10-1|once|TRBJ2-2
TGCGCCAGCAGTGAGGTCTCCCACACCGGGGAGCTGTTTTTT
CASSEVSHTGELFF
>.|TRBV5-1|few|TRBJ2-6
TGCGCCAGCAGCCCTACCGGCGGGGGGGCCAACGTCCTGACTTTC
CASSPTGGGANVLTF
>TRBD2|TRBV7-9|.|TRBJ2-3
TGTGCCAGCAGCTTTTCACTAGCGGGGGGTTACCCTAGCACAGATACGCAGTATTTT
CASSFSLAGGYPSTDTQYF
>.|TRBV30|.|TRBJ1-2
TGTGCCTGGAGTCAGGGGCACGGCTACACCTTC
CAWSQGHGYTF
>.|TRBV18|.|TRBJ1-1
TGTGCCAGCTCACCAACAGAGGGCGAAGCTTTCTTT
CASSPTEGEAFF
>TRBD1|TRBV19|.|TRBJ2-7
TGTGCCAGTAGTATCCAAGACAGGGACTACGAGCAGTACTTC
CASSIQDRDYEQYF
>.|TRBV18|once|TRBJ1-3
TGTGCCAGCTCACCCCTCTCTGGAAACACCATATATTTT
CASSPLSGNTIYF
>TRBD1|TRBV7-3|.|TRBJ1-6
TGTGCCAGCAGCTTAGGACAGGTTTTCTATAATTCACCCCTCCACTTT
CASSLGQVFYNSPLHF
>TRBD1|TRBV19|.|TRBJ1-1
TGTGCCAGTAGGTCAGGGGGCTTCACTGAAGCTTTCTTT
CASRSGGFTEAFF
>.|TRBV6-5|.|TRBJ1-6
TGTGCCAGCAGTTACCGACGGGGAACTTCACCCCTCCACTTT
CASSYRRGTSPLHF
>.|TRBV5-1|.|TRBJ2-7
TGCGCCAGCAGCCCCTCAGGGTCTCAAGGCGAGCAGTACTTC
CASSPSGSQGEQYF
>.|TRBV30|few|TRBJ2-4
TGTGCCTGGGGGGGGTGGGAACTAGCCAAAAACATTCAGTACTTC
CAWGGWELAKNIQYF
>.|TRBV10-1|.|TRBJ2-1
TGCGCCAGCAGTTCAGGCGCAGGCAATGAGCAGTTCTTC
CASSSGAGNEQFF
>TRBD1|TRBV7-8|.|TRBJ2-2
TGTGCCAGCAGCTTACAGGGACAGGCCATCACCGGGGAGCTGTTTTTT
CASSLQGQAITGELFF
>.|TRBV7-9|.|TRBJ2-7
TGTGCCAGCAGCTTAGTTAGGAACAGGGCCCACGAGCAGTACTTC
CASSLVRNRAHEQYF
>.|TRBV11-3|.|TRBJ2-5
TGTGCCAGCAGCTTAGTTCGGTTCCCCGCGGAGACCCAGTACTTC
CASSLVRFPAETQYF
>TRBD2|TRBV5-5|.|TRBJ2-1
TGTGCCAGCAGCCCCCAAACGGGAGGGCCACAGAACAATGAGCAGTTCTTC
CASSPQTGGPQNNEQFF
>TRBD2|TRBV5-1|.|TRBJ2-1
TGCGCCAGCGGGCTAGCGGGGGGCTACAATGAGCAGTTCTTC
CASGLAGGYNEQFF
>.|TRBV6-6|.|TRBJ1-1
TGTGCCAGCAGTTACCCGGACACTGAAGCTTTCTTT
CASSYPDTEAFF
>.|TRBV6-5|.|TRBJ1-5
TGTGCCAGCAGCGTCAATGGGCCTCAACAGCCCCAGCATTTT
CASSVNGPQQPQHF
>.|TRBV14|once|TRBJ1-4
TGTGCCAGCAGCCTTCAGGGAGGCGGTGAAAAACTGTTTTTT
CASSLQGGGEKLFF
>.|TRBV5-8|.|TRBJ1-1
TGTGCCAGCAGCTTCGGGGGTGGCGTATCGAACACTGAAGCTTTCTTT
CASSFGGGVSNTEAFF
>.|TRBV6-5|.|TRBJ1-2
TGTGCCAGCAGTTACTCGTCACAGGGCGGTGGCTACACCTTC
CASSYSSQGGGYTF
>.|TRBV6-1|.|TRBJ2-3
TGTGCCAGCAGTGATTTAGAGAGGATGGGTTTCACAGATACGCAGTATTTT
CASSDLERMGFTDTQYF
>.|TRBV5-1|.|TRBJ1-2
TGCGCCAGCAGCTTGGTGGCAGGGAACTATGGCTACACCTTC
CASSLVAGNYGYTF
>TRBD1|TRBV12-5|.|TRBJ1-4
TGTGCTAGTGGTAAGATGGGACAGGGCGAGGGGAATGAAAAACTGTTTTTT
CASGKMGQGEGNEKLFF